This entry lists 11 T cell receptor beta chains sequenced from one sample in a study of brain metastases from non-small cell lung cancer. Clones were sequenced by immunoSEQ multiplex PCR, and TCRdb holds only the in-frame ones, with some missing. The table has about 16,000 clones, around 83% seen once. Sequenced sample: primary lung tumor tissue. The receptors originated from a donor aged 40 or over with non-small cell lung cancer.

The DNA for the CDR3 is TGTGCCACCAGTGATCGCCCCCTCCGGACAGGGCAGAGTATCGGCTACAATGAGCAGTTCTTC. Its translation: CATSDRPLRTGQSIGYNEQFF. The rearrangement links TRBV24-1 to TRBJ2-1; 8 positions match TRBD1. Trimming cost V 3 bases and J 3 bases; bases outside gene matches: 21. From germline, CDR1 is KGHDR and CDR2 SFDVKD. The CDR3 totals 21 residues.

The V gene is TRBV29-1, the J gene TRBJ2-1; 11 bases match TRBD2. Germline V gene lookup returns CDR1 SQVTM and CDR2 ANQGSEA. The CDR3 consists of 16 residues. The J segment lost 6 bases and the V segment lost 3 bases, leaving 10 bases of the junction unmatched. The DNA of the CDR3 is TGCAGCGTTGAGCCTAGCGGGGGGTTCCTACTCAATGAGCAGTTCTTC. It encodes CSVEPSGGFLLNEQFF.

The rearrangement uses TRBV19 and TRBJ1-2; D might be TRBD1 (5 bases). V was pared by 4 bases and J by 4 bases, with 10 bases between. Germline CDR1 is LNHDA and CDR2 is SQIVND (reference sequence). This CDR3 spans 13 amino acids. DNA for the CDR3: TGTGCCAGTAGTAAGGGGAACCTCTATGGCTACACCTTC. Translated, it gives CASSKGNLYGYTF.

This clone appeared once. The chain links TRBV4-2 to TRBJ1-2; D is unresolved. This CDR3 contains 16 residues. V lost 0 bases and J 4 bases, leaving 15 bases between the germline ends. CDR1 is LGHNA and CDR2 is YNFKEQ in the germline V gene. CDR3 sequence reads: CASSQDLGRDSYGYTF. Written as DNA, the CDR3 is TGTGCCAGCAGCCAAGATCTAGGTAGGGATTCCTATGGCTACACCTTC.

The chain employs TRBV9 and TRBJ2-7; 8 bases are shared with TRBD1. V was clipped by 3 bases and J by 3 bases; unmatched bases: 5. The CDR3 extends over 14 amino acids. Germline V gene lookup returns CDR1 SGDLS and CDR2 YYNGEE. Here the CDR3 DNA reads TGTGCCAGCAGCGGGGGACAGGAGTTCTACGAGCAGTACTTC. It is translated as CASSGGQEFYEQYF.

The genes are TRBV2 and TRBJ2-1; a weak D match, TRBD2 (6 bases). The germline V and J ends were trimmed by 6 bases and 0 bases, with 21 bases remaining between them. CDR3 length: 18 residues. Germline CDR1 and CDR2: SNHLY and FYNNEI. CDR3 sequence reads: CASRRDGTNPSSYNEQFF. CDR3 coding DNA: TGTGCCAGCAGGCGGGACGGAACGAACCCCAGCTCCTACAATGAGCAGTTCTTC.

V usage is TRBV2 and J usage is TRBJ2-3, with 10 positions matching TRBD2. CDR3 length equals 16 residues. Germline CDR1 SNHLY, CDR2 FYNNEI. Trimming took 6 bases from V and 2 from J; bases not matched to a gene: 8. DNA of the CDR3: TGTGCCAGCAGACCGGGCCTAGCGGGGGCCACAGATACGCAGTATTTT. Protein sequence: CASRPGLAGATDTQYF.

This rearrangement joins TRBV6-4 to TRBJ1-4, with D possibly TRBD1 on 6 matching bases. The V gene's germline CDR1 is MRHNA and CDR2 SNTAGT. Trimming left V 5 bases short and J 1 base short, with 20 bases between. The CDR3 covers 18 residues. The CDR3 protein is CASSPPKTGYQTNEKLFF. CDR3 bases: TGTGCCAGCAGTCCGCCGAAGACAGGCTACCAAACTAATGAAAAACTGTTTTTT.

V gene TRBV7-8 combines with J gene TRBJ1-5, with D perhaps TRBD1 (5 bases). CDR3 length equals 13 residues. CDR1 and CDR2 (germline): SGHVS, FQNEAQ. V lost 5 bases, J lost 7 bases, and 12 bases lay in between. The CDR3 is CASSPGRGQPQHF. The CDR3 DNA is TGTGCCAGCAGCCCGGGACGAGGCCAGCCCCAGCATTTT. Using reference TRBV7-8 and TRBJ1-5 for the parts outside the CDR3, the full variable domain is GAGVSQSPRYKVAKRGQDVALRCDPISGHVSLFWYQQALGQGPEFLTYFQNEAQLDKSGLPSDRFFAERPEGSVSTLKIQRTQQEDSAVYLCASSPGRGQPQHFGDGTRLSIL.

The rearrangement links TRBV4-1 to TRBJ1-3, with D perhaps TRBD1 (6 bases). The CDR3 length is 15 residues. Germline loops: CDR1 MGHRA, CDR2 YSYEKL. Trimming pared 0 bases from V and 2 bases from J, leaving 8 bases between. CDR3 nucleotides: TGCGCCAGCAGCCAAGACAGGGGTCCTGGAAACACCATATATTTT. It yields the protein CASSQDRGPGNTIYF.

J is TRBJ1-2 and V is TRBV28; D ambiguous. The CDR3 consists of 14 residues. V lost 4 bases and J lost 2, with 11 bases in between. Germline assignment: CDR1 MDHEN and CDR2 SYDVKM. Written as DNA, the CDR3 is TGTGCCAGCAGTTCCCCCGGGGTCAACTATGGCTACACCTTC. It yields the protein CASSSPGVNYGYTF.